This T cell receptor (beta chain) stems from a study of blood T cell repertoires in COVID-19. Whole-study context: Material from acute and convalescent COVID-19 was sourced from the United States, Italy and Spain. T cells, B-cell-depleted T cells, or PBMCs supplied cDNA or gDNA.

Original methodology: Scientists estimated how many nucleated cells there were by amplifying reference gene primers. Data came from immunoSEQ multiplex PCR; TCRdb stores just in-frame clones and leaves some out. V and J calls and clone size are copied from that table; D and trimming were computed from the DNA. The sample carries some 51,000 clones, around nine tenths recorded once. Germline trimming cut 8 bases from V and 10 bases from J; bases unmatched to any gene: 12. This CDR3 is 15 amino acids long. The germline V gene encodes CDR1 SNHLY and CDR2 FYNNEI. The chain recombines TRBV2 with TRBJ1-6; 9 bases line up with TRBD1. Sequenced material: peripheral blood. This TCR was sampled from a man aged 45 to 65 with active COVID-19. The CDR3 protein is CASREAGTGNSPLHF. The CDR3 bases are TGTGCCAGCCGGGAAGCCGGGACAGGGAACTCACCCCTCCACTTT.